The present TCR beta chain was sequenced within a study of blood T cell repertoires in COVID-19. Background on the study: Acute and convalescent COVID-19 specimens originated in the United States, Italy and Spain. The analysed material was cDNA or gDNA that came from T cells, B-cell-depleted T cells, or PBMCs.

This clone was detected a few times. In the original processing: Reference gene primers were amplified, and this amplification served to estimate nucleated cell counts. This table comes from immunoSEQ multiplex PCR, and its TCRdb copy is limited to in-frame clones, with some not included. That table furnishes V, J and clone size, whereas the DNA furnished D and trimming. In the table there are approximately 45,000 clones, roughly 86% of which are singletons. The CDR3 contains 16 residues. Per the germline V gene, CDR1 is SGHRS and CDR2 is YFSETQ. The ends were cut back, 4 bases at V and 1 base at J, with 18 bases in the middle.

The clonotype comes from a man aged 40-55 years with active COVID-19. The chain carries TRBV5-1 and TRBJ2-7; a weak D match, TRBD1 (6 bases). The sequencing sample was made of peripheral blood. CDR3 bases: TGCGCCAGCAGCGGATCGACAGGTGCAGTTTCCTACGAGCAGTACTTC. Translation gives CASSGSTGAVSYEQYF.